The rows below give T cell receptor beta chains drawn from one sample of a study of cytomegalovirus exposure and HLA in healthy donors. Generated by immunoSEQ multiplex PCR, the TCRdb table keeps only in-frame clones and is missing some. The sample has 150,000 to 170,000 clones, around 75% seen once; the top ten hold 6% to 8.5%. Specimen: PBMCs. The receptors here all came from a man aged 25 to 40 in good health and CMV-seropositive. The CDR3 runs from the conserved cysteine through the conserved F or W. D genes are given only for firm matches. For some rows the clone size is stated as once, few or many, or as a class when expanded; others skip it.

clone_size d_call j_call v_call cdr3_aa cdr3_nt
few TRBD2 TRBJ2-7 TRBV6-5 CATISGRGSYEQYF TGTGCCACAATATCAGGGAGGGGCTCCTACGAGCAGTACTTC
- - TRBJ1-1 TRBV6-6 CASSGDMATTEAFF TGTGCCAGCAGCGGGGATATGGCGACAACTGAAGCTTTCTTT
- TRBD1 TRBJ2-6 TRBV27 CASLSGTGRPGANVLTF TGTGCCAGCCTCTCCGGGACAGGGAGGCCTGGGGCCAACGTCCTGACTTTC
once - TRBJ2-3 TRBV15 CATSEVLGSGGKYF TGTGCCACCAGCGAGGTTTTAGGGTCGGGGGGCAAGTATTTT
- - TRBJ2-5 TRBV27 CASSLPSRETQYF TGTGCCAGCAGTTTACCCTCGCGGGAGACCCAGTACTTC
- TRBD1 TRBJ1-5 TRBV4-3 CASSQVVTGSSNQPQHF TGCGCCAGCAGCCAAGTCGTGACAGGGTCTAGCAATCAGCCCCAGCATTTT
- - TRBJ1-1 TRBV27 CASSLKKTNTEAFF TGTGCCAGCAGCCTAAAGAAAACGAACACTGAAGCTTTCTTT
- - TRBJ2-2 TRBV9 CASSVALPPELFF TGTGCCAGCAGCGTAGCCCTCCCCCCGGAGCTGTTTTTT
few TRBD1 TRBJ2-7 TRBV13 CASTPDRRDSSYEQYF TGTGCCAGCACCCCCGACCGTAGGGACAGCTCCTACGAGCAGTACTTC
- - TRBJ1-3 TRBV7-6 CASSLGVGNTIYF TGTGCCAGCAGCTTGGGCGTTGGAAACACCATATATTTT
few - TRBJ2-4 TRBV27 CASSVQGVGNIQYF TGTGCCAGCAGTGTCCAGGGTGTAGGCAACATTCAGTACTTC
few - TRBJ2-2 TRBV28 CASSVDRQGAGELFF TGTGCCAGCAGTGTAGACAGGCAGGGCGCCGGGGAGCTGTTTTTT
once - TRBJ2-3 TRBV19 CATWSDRADTQYF TGTGCCACCTGGTCAGACAGAGCAGATACGCAGTATTTT
- - TRBJ2-2 TRBV10-3 CAISESRQITGELFF TGTGCCATCAGTGAGTCTAGACAGATCACCGGGGAGCTGTTTTTT
- - TRBJ2-2 TRBV29-1 CSVRPGEINTGELFF TGCAGCGTTCGACCGGGGGAGATAAACACCGGGGAGCTGTTTTTT
- TRBD2 TRBJ2-2 TRBV5-1 CASSASGTSGGPTGELFF TGCGCCAGCAGCGCCTCCGGGACTAGCGGGGGTCCCACCGGGGAGCTGTTTTTT
- - TRBJ2-1 TRBV11-3 CASSLDRRDNEQFF TGTGCCAGCAGCTTAGATCGGCGGGACAATGAGCAGTTCTTC
- - TRBJ1-1 TRBV19 CASSSGGGNTEAFF TGTGCCAGTAGTAGTGGGGGAGGGAACACTGAAGCTTTCTTT